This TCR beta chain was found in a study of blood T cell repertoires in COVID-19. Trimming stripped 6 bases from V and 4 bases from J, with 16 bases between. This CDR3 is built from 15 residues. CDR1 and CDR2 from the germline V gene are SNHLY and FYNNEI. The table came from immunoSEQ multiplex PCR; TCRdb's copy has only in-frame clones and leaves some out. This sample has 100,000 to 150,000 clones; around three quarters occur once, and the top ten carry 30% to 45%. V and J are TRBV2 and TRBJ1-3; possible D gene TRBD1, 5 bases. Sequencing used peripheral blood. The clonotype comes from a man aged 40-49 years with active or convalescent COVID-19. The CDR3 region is CASSPEGWAGNTIYF. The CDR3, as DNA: TGTGCCAGCAGCCCGGAGGGGTGGGCCGGAAACACCATATATTTT.